Below, 11 T cell receptor beta chains from the same sample are listed, as sequenced in a study of cytomegalovirus exposure and HLA in healthy donors. With 60 Vbeta and 13 Jbeta primers, the PCR was carried out. Generated by immunoSEQ multiplex PCR, the TCRdb table keeps only in-frame clones and is missing some. The data show tens of thousands of clones, with 82% seen just once and over 3% held by the top ten. Sequenced material: PBMCs. The receptors here all came from a man aged 45-65 years in good health and CMV-seronegative.

The chain joins TRBV5-1 to TRBJ2-5; 7 nucleotides match TRBD2. The V segment lost 4 bases and the J segment 5 bases; nucleotides outside the gene matches: 8. The CDR3 is made up of 14 amino acids. Germline CDR1 SGHRS, CDR2 YFSETQ. CDR3 DNA sequence: TGCGCCAGCAGCGAGGGAGGGGAAGGGGAGACCCAGTACTTC. This translates into CASSEGGEGETQYF.

This chain links TRBV5-1 with TRBJ2-5; no clear D gene. The CDR3 runs to 15 residues. With 3 bases removed from V and 2 bases from J, the gap between germline ends came to 14 bases. Per the germline V gene, CDR1 is SGHRS and CDR2 is YFSETQ. The CDR3 DNA is TGCGCCAGCAGCTGGCGGCTGGCGGATCAAGAGACCCAGTACTTC. This gives the protein CASSWRLADQETQYF.

The chain employs TRBV10-3 and TRBJ2-7, with D possibly being TRBD1 (6 bases). V lost 7 bases, J lost 1 base, and 11 bases lay in between. The CDR3 is 13 residues long. The germline CDR1 and CDR2 sequences are ENHRY and SYGVKD. The DNA for the CDR3 is TGTGCCATCACTGCCGACAGGTCCTACGAGCAGTACTTC. Amino acids: CAITADRSYEQYF.

This rearrangement joins TRBV2 to TRBJ2-3; possibly TRBD2 for D (6 bases). Germline assignment: CDR1 SNHLY and CDR2 FYNNEI. V lost 7 bases to trimming and J lost 0 bases, with 20 bases between them. CDR3 length: 17 residues. The CDR3 sequence: CASTVWAGTLSTDTQYF. CDR3 bases: TGTGCCAGCACTGTGTGGGCGGGGACCCTCAGCACAGATACGCAGTATTTT.

The gene calls are TRBV19 and TRBJ1-1, with D possibly being TRBD1 (6 bases). The CDR3 extends over 17 amino acids. CDR1 is LNHDA, CDR2 SQIVND, per germline (reference sequence). Trimming shortened V by 6 bases and J by 0 bases, and 20 bases separated the two germline ends. The CDR3 nucleotides read TGTGCCAGTAGCAACTGGCCTGGACAGCTGATGAACACTGAAGCTTTCTTT. It yields the protein CASSNWPGQLMNTEAFF.

V gene TRBV30 combines with J gene TRBJ1-2; D not resolved. Trimming removed 1 base from V and 6 bases from J, with 12 bases in between. The CDR3 has 13 residues. The germline V gene encodes CDR1 GTSNPN and CDR2 SVGIG (reference sequence). In DNA, the CDR3 is TGTGCCTGGAGTGGAGCCCTCCGAAATGGCTACACCTTC. This translates into CAWSGALRNGYTF.

A word on this clone: Compared with germline, one end of the junction differs, possibly owing to a read error. This chain connects TRBV5-1 to TRBJ2-7; the D is unclear. The CDR3 contains 13 residues. CDR1 and CDR2 (germline): SGHRS, YFSETQ. The CDR3 sequence: CASSNPGSFEQYF. CDR3 bases: TGCGCCAGCAGTAACCCAGGATCCTTCGAGCAGTACTTC.

The CDR3 bases are TGTGCCAGCAGCTCTAGCTACGAGCAGTACTTC. Translation: CASSSSYEQYF. The V gene is TRBV11-2, the J gene TRBJ2-7, with D unresolved. V was clipped by 4 bases and J by 3 bases, with 4 bases between them. The CDR3 has 11 amino acids. Germline CDR1 reads SGHAT; CDR2 reads FQNNGV.

This clone was picked up one time. The V and J genes are TRBV6-4 and TRBJ2-2; 12 bases match TRBD1. The V and J ends lost 2 bases and 6 bases, in that order; junction bases with no gene match: 10. The length of the CDR3 is 18 residues. Per germline, CDR1 MRHNA and CDR2 SNTAGT. The CDR3 DNA reads as TGTGCCAGCAGTGACCCGCGGGACAGGGGGCGGGGAGCCGGGGAGCTGTTTTTT. It specifies CASSDPRDRGRGAGELFF.

Here the CDR3 DNA reads TGTGCCAGCAGTTACCGGGACAGGGTTTTAGTAGCTTTCTTT. Its translation is CASSYRDRVLVAFF. The rearrangement uses TRBV6-5 and TRBJ1-1; 9 bases are a match to TRBD1. Germline assignment: CDR1 MNHEY and CDR2 SVGAGI. V was clipped by 2 bases and J by 10 bases; unmatched bases: 8. The CDR3 contains 14 residues.

The chain links TRBV5-5 to TRBJ1-1; 7 positions agree with TRBD1. V shed 1 base, J shed 0 bases, and the junction held 3 bases outside the gene matches. Germline V lookup: CDR1 SGHKS, CDR2 YYEKEE (reference sequence). This CDR3 is 15 amino acids long. The CDR3 coding sequence is TGTGCCAGCAGCTTGCATGACAGGGTGAACACTGAAGCTTTCTTT. This gives the protein CASSLHDRVNTEAFF.